One sample yielded the 3 T cell receptor beta chains listed below, sequenced in a study of T cell repertoires in cytomegalovirus infection. A single record per CDR3 protein comes from TCRdb applying MiXCR to the reads. The sample has about 700,000 distinct CDR3 sequences, 30% to 40% seen once. The antigens for these receptors are not known. Here the sequenced sample was cultured PBMCs, taken from culture after CMV antigen stimulation. The receptors here all came from a human donor in good health (CMV status not recorded). Some clones in this sample may be carry-over from other donors' samples.

The chain has TRBV7-6 and TRBJ2-5; D may correspond to TRBD1 or TRBD2 (5 bases each). Trimming removed 6 bases from V and 6 bases from J, with 20 bases in between. The germline V gene has CDR1 SGHVS and CDR2 FNYEAQ. The length of the CDR3 is 15 residues. In DNA, the CDR3 is TGTGCCAGCAGAGACGCACTCGGGGCAAAGAAGACCCAGTACTTC. This encodes CASRDALGAKKTQYF.

The chain uses TRBV5-1 and TRBJ2-1; perhaps D is TRBD1 or TRBD2 (6 bases each). Germline CDR1 is SGHRS and CDR2 is YFSETQ. V lost 4 bases and J 10 bases, leaving 18 bases between the germline ends. This CDR3 contains 14 residues. CDR3 residues: CASSAGLAGGEQFF. In DNA form, the CDR3 reads TGCGCCAGCAGCGCGGGACTGGCTGGGGGCGAGCAGTTCTTC.

This clonotype has ten or more counts. The chain joins TRBV7-2 to TRBJ2-3; no definite D call. CDR3 length equals 13 residues. Trimming removed 1 base at V and 6 bases at J, with 8 bases between. Looked up from germline, CDR1 is SGHTA and CDR2 is FQGNSA. This chain's CDR3 is CASSLVFKDTQYF. Here the CDR3 DNA reads TGTGCCAGCAGCTTAGTCTTCAAGGATACGCAGTATTTT. Using reference TRBV7-2 and TRBJ2-3 for the parts outside the CDR3, the full variable domain is GAGVSQSPSNKVTEKGKDVELRCDPISGHTALYWYRQSLGQGLEFLIYFQGNSAPDKSGLPSDRFSAERTGGSVSTLTIQRTQQEDSAVYLCASSLVFKDTQYFGPGTRLTVL.